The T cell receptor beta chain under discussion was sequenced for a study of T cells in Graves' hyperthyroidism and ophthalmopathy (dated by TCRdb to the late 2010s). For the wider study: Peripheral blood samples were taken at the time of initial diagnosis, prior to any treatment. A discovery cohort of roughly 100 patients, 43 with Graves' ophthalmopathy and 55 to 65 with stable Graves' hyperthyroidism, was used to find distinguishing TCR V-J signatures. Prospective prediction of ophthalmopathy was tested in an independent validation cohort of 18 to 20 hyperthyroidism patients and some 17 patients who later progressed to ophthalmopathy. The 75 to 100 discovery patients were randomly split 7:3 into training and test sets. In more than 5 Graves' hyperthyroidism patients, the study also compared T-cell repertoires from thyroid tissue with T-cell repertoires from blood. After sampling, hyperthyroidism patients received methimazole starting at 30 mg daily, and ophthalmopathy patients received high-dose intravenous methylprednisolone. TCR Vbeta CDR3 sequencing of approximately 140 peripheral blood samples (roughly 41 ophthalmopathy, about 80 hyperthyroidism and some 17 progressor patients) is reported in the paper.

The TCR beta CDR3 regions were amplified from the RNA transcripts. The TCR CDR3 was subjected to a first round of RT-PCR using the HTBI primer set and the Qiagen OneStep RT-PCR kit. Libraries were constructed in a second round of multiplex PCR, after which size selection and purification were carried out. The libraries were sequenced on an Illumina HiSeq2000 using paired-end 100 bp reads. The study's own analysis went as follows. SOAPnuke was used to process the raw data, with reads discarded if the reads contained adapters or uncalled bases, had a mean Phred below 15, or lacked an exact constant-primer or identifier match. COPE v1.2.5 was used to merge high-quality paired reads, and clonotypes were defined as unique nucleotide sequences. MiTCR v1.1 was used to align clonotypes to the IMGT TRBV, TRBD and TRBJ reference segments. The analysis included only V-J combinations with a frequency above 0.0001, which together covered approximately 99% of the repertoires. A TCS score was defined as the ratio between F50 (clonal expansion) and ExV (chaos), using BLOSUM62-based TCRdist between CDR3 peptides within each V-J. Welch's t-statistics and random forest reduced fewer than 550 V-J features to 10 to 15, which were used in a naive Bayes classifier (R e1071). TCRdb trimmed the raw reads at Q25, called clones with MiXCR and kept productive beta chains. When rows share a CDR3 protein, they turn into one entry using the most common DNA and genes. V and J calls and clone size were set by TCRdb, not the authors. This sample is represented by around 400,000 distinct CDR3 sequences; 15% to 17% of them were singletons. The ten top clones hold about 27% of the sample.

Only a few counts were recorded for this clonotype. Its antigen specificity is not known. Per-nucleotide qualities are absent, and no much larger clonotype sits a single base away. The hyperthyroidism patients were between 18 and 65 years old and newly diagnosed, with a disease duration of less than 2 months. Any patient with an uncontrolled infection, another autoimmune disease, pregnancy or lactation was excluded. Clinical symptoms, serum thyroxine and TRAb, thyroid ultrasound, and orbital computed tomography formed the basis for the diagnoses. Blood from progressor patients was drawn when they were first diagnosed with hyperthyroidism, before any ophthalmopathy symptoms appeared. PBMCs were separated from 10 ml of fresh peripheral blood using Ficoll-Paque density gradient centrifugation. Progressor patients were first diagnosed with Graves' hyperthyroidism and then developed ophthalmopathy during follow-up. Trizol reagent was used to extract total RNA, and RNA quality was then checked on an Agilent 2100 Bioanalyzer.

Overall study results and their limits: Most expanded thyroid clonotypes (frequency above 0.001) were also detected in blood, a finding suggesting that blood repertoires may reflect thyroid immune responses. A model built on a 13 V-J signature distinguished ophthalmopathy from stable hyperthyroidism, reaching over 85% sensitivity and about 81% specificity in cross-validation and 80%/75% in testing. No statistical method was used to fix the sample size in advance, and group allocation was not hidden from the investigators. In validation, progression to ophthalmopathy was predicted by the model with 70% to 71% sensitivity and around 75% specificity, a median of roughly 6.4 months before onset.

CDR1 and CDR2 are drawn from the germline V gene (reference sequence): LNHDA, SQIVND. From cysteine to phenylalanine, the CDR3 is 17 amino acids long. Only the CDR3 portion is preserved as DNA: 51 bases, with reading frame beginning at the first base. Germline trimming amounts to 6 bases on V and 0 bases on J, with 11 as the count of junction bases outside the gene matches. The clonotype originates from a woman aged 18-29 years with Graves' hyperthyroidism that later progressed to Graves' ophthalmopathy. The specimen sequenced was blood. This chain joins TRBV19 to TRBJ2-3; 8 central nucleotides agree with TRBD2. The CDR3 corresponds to CASSHGVSGISTDTQYF. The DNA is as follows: TGTGCCAGTAGCCATGGTGTTAGCGGGATAAGCACAGATACGCAGTATTTT.